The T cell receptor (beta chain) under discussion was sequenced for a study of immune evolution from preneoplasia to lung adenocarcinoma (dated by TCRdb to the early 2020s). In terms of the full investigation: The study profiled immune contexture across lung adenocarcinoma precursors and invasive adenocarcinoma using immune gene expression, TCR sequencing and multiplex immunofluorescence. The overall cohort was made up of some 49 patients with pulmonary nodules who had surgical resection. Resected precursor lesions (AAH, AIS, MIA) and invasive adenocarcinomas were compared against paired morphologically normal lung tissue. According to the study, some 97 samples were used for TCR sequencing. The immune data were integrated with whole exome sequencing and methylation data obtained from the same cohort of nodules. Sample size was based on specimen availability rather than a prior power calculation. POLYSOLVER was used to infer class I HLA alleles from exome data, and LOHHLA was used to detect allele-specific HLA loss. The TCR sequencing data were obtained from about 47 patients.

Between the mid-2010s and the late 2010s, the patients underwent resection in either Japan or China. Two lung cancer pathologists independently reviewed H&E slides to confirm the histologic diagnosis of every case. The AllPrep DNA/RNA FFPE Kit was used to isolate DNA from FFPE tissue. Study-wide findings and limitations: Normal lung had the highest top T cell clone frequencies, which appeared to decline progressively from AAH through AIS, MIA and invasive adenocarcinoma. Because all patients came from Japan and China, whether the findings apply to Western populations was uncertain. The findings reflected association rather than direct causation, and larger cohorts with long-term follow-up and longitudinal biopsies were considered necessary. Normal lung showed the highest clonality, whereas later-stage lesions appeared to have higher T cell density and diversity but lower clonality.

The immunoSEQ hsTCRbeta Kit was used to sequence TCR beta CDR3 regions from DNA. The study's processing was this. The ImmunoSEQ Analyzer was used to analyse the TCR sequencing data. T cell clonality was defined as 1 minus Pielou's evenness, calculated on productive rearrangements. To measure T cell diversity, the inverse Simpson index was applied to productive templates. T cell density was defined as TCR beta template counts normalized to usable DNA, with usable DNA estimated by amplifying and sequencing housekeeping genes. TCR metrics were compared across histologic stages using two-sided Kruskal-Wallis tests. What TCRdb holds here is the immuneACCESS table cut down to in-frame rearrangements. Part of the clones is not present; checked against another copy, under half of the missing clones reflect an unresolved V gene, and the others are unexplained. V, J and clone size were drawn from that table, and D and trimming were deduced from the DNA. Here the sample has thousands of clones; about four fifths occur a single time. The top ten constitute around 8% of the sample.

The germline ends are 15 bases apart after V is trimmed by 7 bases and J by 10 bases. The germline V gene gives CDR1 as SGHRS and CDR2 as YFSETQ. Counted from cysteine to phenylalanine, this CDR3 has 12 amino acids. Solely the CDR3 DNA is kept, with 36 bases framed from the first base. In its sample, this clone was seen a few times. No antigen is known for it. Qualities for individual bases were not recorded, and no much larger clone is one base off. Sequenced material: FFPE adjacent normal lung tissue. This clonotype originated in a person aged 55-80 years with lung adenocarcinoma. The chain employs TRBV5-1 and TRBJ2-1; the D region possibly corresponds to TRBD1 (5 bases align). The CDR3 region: CASRPDQGEQFF. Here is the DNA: TGCGCCAGCCGACCGGATCAGGGAGAGCAGTTCTTC.